One T cell receptor beta chain is described in this entry. Its antigen is undetermined. The CDR3 consists of 16 residues. V was cut by 0 bases and J by 3 bases, with 13 bases left in between. CDR1 and CDR2 from the germline V gene are SGHRS and YFSETQ. The data stem from a study of blood T cells in healthy people across ages. At the level of the study: About one barcoded beta molecule per two T cells was the capture yield of template switching. Study results and limitations: A roughly linear age-dependent decrease characterized TCR beta diversity per million T cells. Researchers deemed the diversity estimates from one million T cells underestimates.

PCR was performed a second time for roughly 7 to 12 cycles using a sample-barcoded 5' primer and a J-beta primer mix. TCRdb processed the 5' RACE reads anew with MiXCR; each CDR3 protein has one entry. The sample records hundreds of thousands of distinct CDR3 sequences, about 20% being singletons. With each sample, at least 5 micrograms of total RNA were extracted. Sequences were obtained from blood. The sequence came from a man in his 70s in good health. The genes are TRBV5-1 and TRBJ2-4; D might be TRBD2 (6 bases). This CDR3 reads CASSLVSPEGKNIQYF. The CDR3 bases are TGCGCCAGCAGCTTGGTGTCCCCGGAGGGCAAAAACATTCAGTACTTC. Full variable domain (remainder filled in from reference TRBV5-1 and TRBJ2-4): KAGVTQTPRYLIKTRGQQVTLSCSPISGHRSVSWYQQTPGQGLQFLFEYFSETQRNKGNFPGRFSGRQFSNSRSEMNVSTLELGDSALYLCASSLVSPEGKNIQYFGAGTRLSVL.